The subject of this entry is one T cell receptor (beta chain). The antigen is undetermined. This entry comes from a study of cytomegalovirus exposure and HLA in healthy donors. PCR used 60 Vbeta primers and 13 Jbeta primers. Method: immunoSEQ multiplex PCR; TCRdb's copy keeps in-frame clones and lacks some. The sample contains about 160,000 clones, around 81% of which appear only once. The V gene lost 2 bases and the J gene lost 5 bases, with 15 bases spanning the gap. The germline V gene has CDR1 MNHNY and CDR2 SVGAGI (reference sequence). The CDR3 length is 15 residues. Findings and limits, study-wide: The records held CMV serostatus as the only immune exposure information. Later genetic work tied a missense DCLRE1C variant to beta-chain V and J trimming.

This sequence originates from a woman in her fifties or sixties in good health and CMV-seronegative. Sequencing was carried out using PBMCs. The genes are TRBV6-6 and TRBJ1-2; maybe TRBD1 (6 bases). The CDR3 DNA sequence: TGTGCCAGCAGTTACACCCCGACAGGAGATTATGGCTACACCTTC. It encodes CASSYTPTGDYGYTF.